This TCR beta chain was identified during a study of blood T cell repertoires in COVID-19. Looking at the study overall: The United States, Italy and Spain provided the acute and convalescent COVID-19 samples. PBMCs, B-cell-depleted T cells, or T cells were the source of the cDNA or gDNA that made up the material.

CDR1 and CDR2 (germline): KGHSH, LQKENI. The trim removed 2 bases at V and 6 bases at J, leaving 3 bases unmatched. The CDR3 totals 15 residues. Per the study methods: Estimates of nucleated cell counts were drawn from the amplification of reference gene primers. Some clones are missing from TCRdb's copy, which holds only in-frame ones; the method was immunoSEQ multiplex PCR. D and trimming were read from the DNA, whereas the V and J calls and clone size are those reported in that table. The sample records some 110,000 clones, approximately 86% being singletons. Sequencing used peripheral blood. The receptor's source is a man aged 40-49 years with acute or convalescent COVID-19. The V call is TRBV18, the J call TRBJ2-2; TRBD1 matches at 10 bases. The CDR3 DNA is TGTGCCAGCTCACCAGGACAGGGGGGAGCCGGGGAGCTGTTTTTT. Its protein is CASSPGQGGAGELFF.